The present T cell receptor beta chain was sequenced within a study of T cell repertoires in cytomegalovirus infection. Study-wide context: A matching HLA type, together with CMV infection, was signaled by public TCR beta signatures.

The CDR3 totals 14 residues. V lost 6 bases and J lost 4, with 15 bases in between. CDR1 is MDHEN, CDR2 SYDVKM, per germline. TCRdb reprocessed the reads via MiXCR and lists one record per CDR3 protein. Of about 490,000 distinct CDR3 sequences listed, about 10% are singletons. The chain carries TRBV28 and TRBJ1-2, with no clear D. This sequence was found in a human donor in good health (CMV status not recorded). Some clones in this sample may be carry-over from other donors' samples. The sequenced sample was PBMCs. In DNA form, the CDR3 reads TGTGCCAGCAGCGAAACTTCAGGTTCCTATGGCTACACCTTC. It codes for CASSETSGSYGYTF.